These 21 T cell receptor beta chains came from one sample sequenced in a study of identical twins. TCRdb re-called the 5' RACE reads with MiXCR, one entry per CDR3 protein. The sample has 1.5 million to 2 million distinct CDR3 sequences, around 33% seen once. The source material was cord blood. Receptors originate from a newborn girl in good health.

The chain combines TRBV20-1 with TRBJ2-7; 9 nucleotides line up with TRBD2. This CDR3 has 15 residues. CDR1 is DFQATT, CDR2 SNEGSKA, per germline (reference sequence). With V trimmed by 4 bases and J by 0 bases, 7 bases remained unmatched. For the CDR3, the DNA is TGCAGTGCTAAACTAGCGGGTTTAAGCTCCTACGAGCAGTACTTC. Translated, it gives CSAKLAGLSSYEQYF.

This chain links TRBV4-2 with TRBJ1-2; D not certain. Germline V gene data show CDR1 as LGHNA and CDR2 as YNFKEQ. The CDR3 loop spans 15 amino acids. The V end lost 1 base, the J end lost 1 base, and 10 bases lay between the germline ends. CDR3 sequence reads: CASSQAYRNNYGYTF. In nucleotides, the CDR3 is TGTGCCAGCAGCCAAGCGTACAGAAATAACTATGGCTACACCTTC.

The gene calls are TRBV20-1 and TRBJ2-7; 7 bases map to TRBD1. CDR1 DFQATT and CDR2 SNEGSKA come from the germline V gene (reference sequence). This CDR3 region has 13 residues. Germline trimming cut 4 bases from V and 2 bases from J; bases unmatched to any gene: 5. CDR3 protein: CSAKAGTAYEQYF. The CDR3 DNA reads TGCAGTGCTAAAGCCGGGACAGCCTACGAGCAGTACTTC.

Only a few counts were recorded for this clonotype. The chain employs TRBV10-3 and TRBJ2-3; TRBD1 might be the D (5 bases). Per the germline V gene, CDR1 is ENHRY and CDR2 is SYGVKD. Deletions cut 11 bases from V and 3 bases from J, with 9 bases between. This CDR3 is built from 11 residues. In DNA, the CDR3 is TGTGCCGCCCAGGGAACAGATACGCAGTATTTT. It specifies CAAQGTDTQYF.

This clonotype showed up just a few times. The gene calls are TRBV20-1 and TRBJ1-5, with D possibly matching TRBD1 (5 bases). CDR1 is DFQATT and CDR2 is SNEGSKA in the germline V gene (reference sequence). Deletions cut 0 bases from V and 6 bases from J, with 12 bases between. The CDR3 is made up of 14 amino acids. The CDR3 sequence is CSARDYDRPQPQHF. CDR3 nucleotides: TGCAGTGCTAGAGATTATGACAGACCTCAGCCCCAGCATTTT.

This clonotype was picked up a small number of times. The J gene is TRBJ2-7, the V gene TRBV6-2 or TRBV6-3, with 7 nucleotides matching TRBD2. CDR1 is MNHEY, CDR2 SVGEGT, per germline. The V segment lost 6 bases and the J segment 3 bases; nucleotides outside the gene matches: 14. The CDR3 extends over 16 amino acids. The CDR3: CASSKGSSGGLYEQYF. CDR3 coding DNA: TGTGCCAGCAGCAAAGGGTCTAGCGGAGGACTCTACGAGCAGTACTTC.

This clonotype occurred a few times. The chain has TRBV28 and TRBJ2-3; TRBD2 is a possible D gene (5 bases). V lost 8 bases and J 3 bases, leaving 18 bases between the germline ends. The germline CDR1 and CDR2 sequences are MDHEN and SYDVKM. The CDR3 loop spans 15 amino acids. CDR3 sequence reads: CASGASGLATDTQYF. The CDR3 DNA sequence: TGTGCCAGCGGCGCCTCCGGGCTAGCAACAGATACGCAGTATTTT. The variable domain in full, with the rest retrieved from reference TRBV28 and TRBJ2-3, is DVKVTQSSRYLVKRTGEKVFLECVQDMDHENMFWYRQDPGLGLRLIYFSYDVKMKEKGDIPEGYSVSREKKERFSLILESASTNQTSMYLCASGASGLATDTQYFGPGTRLTVL.

Notes on this clonotype: Germline and junction disagree at one end, which may indicate a read error. V usage is TRBV28 and J usage is TRBJ1-4; D ambiguous. In germline, CDR1 is MDHEN, CDR2 SYDVKM. This CDR3 is built from 14 residues. CDR3: CASTERVTDEKLFF. In DNA form, the CDR3 reads TGTGCCAGCACAGAGAGGGTAACTGATGAAAAACTGTTTTTT.

The chain joins TRBV25-1 to TRBJ2-2; the match to TRBD1 covers 8 bases. J lost 5 bases, V lost 3 bases, and 11 bases had no gene match. CDR1 and CDR2 from the germline V gene are MGHDK and SYGVNS. The CDR3 runs 17 residues. CDR3 region: CASSDSGGTGGTGELFF. CDR3 sequence (DNA): TGTGCCAGCAGTGATTCAGGGGGGACAGGCGGGACCGGGGAGCTGTTTTTT.

The genes are TRBV7-9 and TRBJ2-3; a possible D gene is TRBD1 (6 bases). The CDR3 runs 15 residues. CDR1 is SEHNR and CDR2 is FQNEAQ in the germline V gene (reference sequence). V lost 2 bases and J lost 2, with 11 bases in between. The CDR3 nucleotides are TGTGCCAGCAGCTTATTGGGGACACTCACAGATACGCAGTATTTT. Its protein is CASSLLGTLTDTQYF.

The J gene is TRBJ2-1, the V gene TRBV13; TRBD2 matches at 7 bases. CDR1 is PRHDT and CDR2 is FYEKMQ in the germline V gene (reference sequence). V was clipped by 1 base and J by 5 bases; unmatched bases: 11. The length of the CDR3 is 17 residues. In DNA form, the CDR3 reads TGTGCCAGCAGCTTAGCGGACGAGAGGGAGGGTAACAATGAGCAGTTCTTC. Its translation is CASSLADEREGNNEQFF.

V is TRBV29-1 and J is TRBJ2-1, with D possibly being TRBD1 or TRBD2 (6 bases each). Trimming stripped 6 bases from V and 2 bases from J, with 14 bases between. Germline values: CDR1 SQVTM, CDR2 ANQGSEA. The CDR3 runs to 14 residues. For the CDR3, the DNA is TGCAGCGTCCCTTCGGGGGCAACCTACAATGAGCAGTTCTTC. It codes for CSVPSGATYNEQFF.

The chain has TRBV20-1 and TRBJ2-5; 10 bases fit TRBD1. Judging by the DNA end, TRBJ2-7 fits better; the J call may be wrong. In germline, CDR1 is DFQATT, CDR2 SNEGSKA (reference sequence). The CDR3 contains 16 residues. This chain's CDR3 is CSARDLQGQGMDEQYF. CDR3 nucleotide sequence: TGCAGTGCTAGAGATCTACAGGGACAGGGGATGGACGAGCAGTACTTC.

This clonotype was observed many times. The chain recombines TRBV28 with TRBJ2-7; 13 nucleotides agree with TRBD2. Germline lookup yields CDR1 MDHEN and CDR2 SYDVKM. The CDR3 consists of 16 residues. The ends lost 5 bases at V and 4 bases at J; junction bases unmatched: 8. The CDR3 loop reads CASSPPGTSGKYEQYF. Here the CDR3 DNA reads TGTGCCAGCAGTCCTCCCGGGACTAGCGGGAAGTACGAGCAGTACTTC.

V is TRBV29-1 and J is TRBJ1-4, with TRBD1 as a possible D gene (5 bases). V was cut by 6 bases and J by 0 bases, with 11 bases left in between. The CDR3 loop spans 14 amino acids. Germline values: CDR1 SQVTM, CDR2 ANQGSEA. CDR3 protein: CSVGDSATNEKLFF. As DNA, the CDR3 is TGCAGCGTGGGCGACAGTGCAACTAATGAAAAACTGTTTTTT.

Only a few counts were recorded for this clonotype. The chain joins TRBV29-1 to TRBJ1-1; possibly TRBD1 for D (5 bases). The CDR3 is 13 residues long. Deletions cut 4 bases from V and 2 bases from J, with 11 bases between. Germline assignment: CDR1 SQVTM and CDR2 ANQGSEA. CDR3 in DNA: TGCAGCGTTGTCGGGACTTCTAACACTGAAGCTTTCTTT. Residues: CSVVGTSNTEAFF. The variable domain in full, with the rest retrieved from reference TRBV29-1 and TRBJ1-1, is SAVISQKPSRDICQRGTSLTIQCQVDSQVTMMFWYRQQPGQSLTLIATANQGSEATYESGFVIDKFPISRPNLTFSTLTVSNMSPEDSSIYLCSVVGTSNTEAFFGQGTRLTVV.

This chain connects TRBV27 to TRBJ1-1, with D perhaps matching TRBD1 (5 bases). The V end lost 0 bases, the J end lost 6 bases, and 17 bases lay between the germline ends. Germline V gene sequence: CDR1 MNHEY, CDR2 SMNVEV (reference sequence). The CDR3 totals 16 residues. The CDR3 DNA reads as TGTGCCAGCAGTTTATCCCCGGGCAGGGCGGGTCCTGAAGCTTTCTTT. Amino acids: CASSLSPGRAGPEAFF.

This chain uses TRBV3-1 with TRBJ2-7; 7 bases line up with TRBD1. CDR3 size: 13 residues. Losses at the gene ends were 5 bases for V and 5 bases for J; bases not matched to a gene: 6. CDR1 is LGHDT and CDR2 is YNNKEL in the germline V gene (reference sequence). The chain's CDR3 is CASSSSDRDEQYF. As DNA, the CDR3 is TGTGCCAGCAGCTCAAGTGACAGGGACGAGCAGTACTTC.

This clonotype has just one count. This chain links TRBV3-1 with TRBJ1-3; 9 bases are shared with TRBD1. This CDR3 comprises 20 residues. Germline V gene data show CDR1 as LGHDT and CDR2 as YNNKEL (reference sequence). Trimming cost V 4 bases and J 0 bases; bases outside gene matches: 16. As DNA, the CDR3 is TGTGCCAGCAGCCGAGATCGTAGTGGACAGGGGTGGATCTCTGGAAACACCATATATTTT. As protein: CASSRDRSGQGWISGNTIYF.

The genes are TRBV6-6 and TRBJ2-1; D assignment may be TRBD1 or TRBD2 (6 bases each). V dropped 2 bases and J dropped 5 bases, with 13 bases sitting between them. The length of the CDR3 is 15 residues. From germline, CDR1 is MNHNY and CDR2 SVGAGI (reference sequence). CDR3 bases: TGTGCCAGCAGTTACGGGGGGCGGTTTAACAATGAGCAGTTCTTC. This sequence encodes CASSYGGRFNNEQFF.

The chain links TRBV19 to TRBJ2-7; TRBD1 might be the D (6 bases). This CDR3 contains 11 residues. V gave up 11 bases and J gave up 4 bases, with 12 bases separating them. Germline loops: CDR1 LNHDA, CDR2 SQIVND (reference sequence). CDR3 residues: CAPKRGYEQYF. As DNA, the CDR3 is TGTGCCCCAAAAAGGGGGTACGAGCAGTACTTC.